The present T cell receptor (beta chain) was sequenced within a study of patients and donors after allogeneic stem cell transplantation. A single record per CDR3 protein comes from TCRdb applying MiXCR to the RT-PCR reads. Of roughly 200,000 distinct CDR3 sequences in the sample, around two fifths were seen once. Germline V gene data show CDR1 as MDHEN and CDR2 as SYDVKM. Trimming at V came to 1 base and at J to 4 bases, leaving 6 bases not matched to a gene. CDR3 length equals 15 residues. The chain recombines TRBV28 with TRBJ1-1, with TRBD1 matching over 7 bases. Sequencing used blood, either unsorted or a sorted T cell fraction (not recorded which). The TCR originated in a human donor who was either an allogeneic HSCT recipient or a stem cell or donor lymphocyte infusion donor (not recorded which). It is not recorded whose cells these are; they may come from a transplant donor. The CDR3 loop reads CASSLSRQGSTEAFF. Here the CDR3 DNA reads TGTGCCAGCAGTTTATCCCGACAGGGAAGCACTGAAGCTTTCTTT. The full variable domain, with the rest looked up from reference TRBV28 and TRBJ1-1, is DVKVTQSSRYLVKRTGEKVFLECVQDMDHENMFWYRQDPGLGLRLIYFSYDVKMKEKGDIPEGYSVSREKKERFSLILESASTNQTSMYLCASSLSRQGSTEAFFGQGTRLTVV.